This T cell receptor (beta chain) was retrieved from a study of metastatic and nonmetastatic thyroid tumors. About the study: Repertoires were compared across blood and tumor or nodule tissue from malignant and benign thyroid patients.

Study-wide findings and caveats: TCR beta diversity was reportedly significantly higher in malignant thyroid tumors than benign nodules, in blood and tumor.

Germline CDR1 is SGHKS and CDR2 is YYEKEE (reference sequence). This CDR3 comprises 15 residues. J lost 2 bases, V lost 2 bases, and 6 bases had no gene match. This clone has ten or more counts. Its specificity is unknown. Thyroid surgery was preceded by no treatment in any patient. Study processing details: Between-group CDR3 differences, defined by clinicopathological status, yielded a distant-metastasis classifier for papillary thyroid cancer. Through MiXCR, TCRdb re-clonotyped the PCR reads. Here the V and J calls rest on TCRdb's processing, not on the authors' analysis. The data contain about 21,000 clones, over 9.5% of them singletons.

The source of this sequence is a female donor with papillary thyroid cancer or a benign thyroid nodule (not recorded which). Some clones in this sample may be carry-over from other donors' samples. This chain connects TRBV5-5 to TRBJ2-7; 8 bases map to TRBD2. Material for sequencing was blood. CDR3 coding DNA: TGTGCCAGCAGCTTAAGCGGGAGCTTGACCTACGAGCAGTACTTC. It yields the protein CASSLSGSLTYEQYF.